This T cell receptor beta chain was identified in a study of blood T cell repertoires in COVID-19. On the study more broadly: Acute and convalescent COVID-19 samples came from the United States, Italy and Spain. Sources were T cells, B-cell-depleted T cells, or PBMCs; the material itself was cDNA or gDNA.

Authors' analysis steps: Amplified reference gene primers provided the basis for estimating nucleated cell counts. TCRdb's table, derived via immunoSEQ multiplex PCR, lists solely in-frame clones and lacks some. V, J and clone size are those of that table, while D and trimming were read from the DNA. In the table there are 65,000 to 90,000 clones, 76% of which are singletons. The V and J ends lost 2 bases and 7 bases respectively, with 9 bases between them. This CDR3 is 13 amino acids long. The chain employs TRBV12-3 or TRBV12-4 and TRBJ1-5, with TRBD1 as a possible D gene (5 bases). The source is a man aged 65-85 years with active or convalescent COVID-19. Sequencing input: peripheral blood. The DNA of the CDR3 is TGTGCCAGCAGTTTACAGGGTGGGCAGCCCCAGCATTTT. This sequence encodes CASSLQGGQPQHF.